A selection of T cell receptor beta chains follows, all from one sample in a study of Ad26.COV2.S vaccination and SARS-CoV-2 variants. Profiled with immunoSEQ multiplex PCR; TCRdb holds only in-frame clones, not every one. Altogether 450,000 to 550,000 clones are present, roughly 89% being singletons, with the ten largest covering roughly 2.5%. This specimen consisted of peripheral blood, obtained in a trial of Ad26.COV2.S vaccine versus placebo. These receptors all come from a person between 18 and 65 years old who received the Ad26.COV2.S COVID-19 vaccine or a placebo. CDR3s include the opening cysteine and the closing phenylalanine or tryptophan. D genes are given only for firm matches. Size values are once, few and many counts, or a class for expanded clones, and some rows have none.

d_call,v_call,clone_size,j_call,cdr3_nt,cdr3_aa
NA,TRBV5-4,NA,TRBJ1-2,TGTGCCAGCAGCTCCGGGGGGGTCGGAGGAGCTAACTATGGCTACACCTTC,CASSSGGVGGANYGYTF
TRBD1,TRBV11-3,NA,TRBJ2-1,TGTGCCAGCAGCTTGGCCGGGACAGGGAGCAATGAGCAGTTCTTC,CASSLAGTGSNEQFF
TRBD2,TRBV4-3,NA,TRBJ2-3,TGCGCCAGCAGCCAAGTTTTCGGGGGAGGGGATACGCAGTATTTT,CASSQVFGGGDTQYF
NA,TRBV6-5,NA,TRBJ1-2,TGTGCCAGCAGTTCACGCGGGGGCGGCTATGGCTACACCTTC,CASSSRGGGYGYTF
NA,TRBV3-1/TRBV3-2,NA,TRBJ1-1,TGTGCCAGCAGTCTCGGGAGGGGTGACATGAACACTGAAGCTTTCTTT,CASSLGRGDMNTEAFF
TRBD1,TRBV5-6,NA,TRBJ1-5,TGTGCCAGCAGCTTAACGACAGGGGGCCTCCCTAATCAGCCCCAGCATTTT,CASSLTTGGLPNQPQHF
NA,TRBV4-3,NA,TRBJ1-6,TGCGCCAGCAGCCCCAGGGGTCTCTATAATTCACCCCTCCACTTT,CASSPRGLYNSPLHF
NA,TRBV5-1,NA,TRBJ1-1,TGCGCCAGCAGCTTGGGAGGGCCCCGATTGTTGAACACTGAAGCTTTCTTT,CASSLGGPRLLNTEAFF
TRBD2,TRBV2,NA,TRBJ2-1,TGTGCCAGCAGCGGGGGGGGCGCCTACAATGAGCAGTTCTTC,CASSGGGAYNEQFF
NA,TRBV5-1,once,TRBJ2-7,TGCGCCAGCAGCCGCCGGGACTTCTACGAGCAGTACTTC,CASSRRDFYEQYF
NA,TRBV7-2,NA,TRBJ1-6,TGTGCCAGCAGCTCGCGGGGACACAATTCACCCCTCCACTTT,CASSSRGHNSPLHF
NA,TRBV11-3,NA,TRBJ1-3,TGTGCCAGCAGCTCCCGCGCGAGTGGAAACACCATATATTTT,CASSSRASGNTIYF
TRBD1,TRBV6-5,NA,TRBJ2-1,TGTGCCAGCAGTTTTCCCGGGACAGGGAAGCATGAGCAGTTCTTC,CASSFPGTGKHEQFF
NA,TRBV5-4,NA,TRBJ1-2,TGTGCCAGCAGCTTGGACTGGGCAGGGAGCGACCGTGGCTACACCTTC,CASSLDWAGSDRGYTF
NA,TRBV7-9,once,TRBJ2-2,TGTGCCAGCAAGGGGCTGGGACAAACGAACACCGGGGAGCTGTTTTTT,CASKGLGQTNTGELFF
NA,TRBV30,NA,TRBJ1-5,TGTGCCTGGACCCCCGGACCAGCCCAGCCCCAGCATTTT,CAWTPGPAQPQHF
NA,TRBV4-3,NA,TRBJ2-2,TGCGCCAGCAGCCGGATTCCAGGAATGACGAACACCGGGGAGCTGTTTTTT,CASSRIPGMTNTGELFF
TRBD1,TRBV7-9,NA,TRBJ2-5,TGTGCCAGCAGCTTGACAGGGATACAAGAGACCCAGTACTTC,CASSLTGIQETQYF
NA,TRBV10-3,NA,TRBJ1-5,TGTGCCATCAGTGAAGCCACACTGTGGGGCAATCAGCCCCAGCATTTT,CAISEATLWGNQPQHF
TRBD2,TRBV24-1,NA,TRBJ2-1,TGTGCCACCAGTGATTTGCCCCCAGCGGGAGGCTCCTACAATGAGCAGTTCTTC,CATSDLPPAGGSYNEQFF
NA,TRBV7-2,NA,TRBJ1-3,TGTGCCAGCAGCTTAGGTCCAGTGGGCGAGGCTGGAAACACCATATATTTT,CASSLGPVGEAGNTIYF
NA,TRBV7-6,NA,TRBJ2-1,TGTGCCAGCAGCTTAATTTTAGGGAATGAGCAGTTCTTC,CASSLILGNEQFF
NA,TRBV9,NA,TRBJ2-3,TGTGCCAGCACTTTCGGCGGGAGCACAGATACGCAGTATTTT,CASTFGGSTDTQYF
NA,TRBV3-1/TRBV3-2,NA,TRBJ2-1,TGTGCCAGCAGCCAACTCAATGAGCAGTTCTTC,CASSQLNEQFF
NA,TRBV19,NA,TRBJ2-3,TGTGCCAGTGGGGTCCAGGACACAGATACGCAGTATTTT,CASGVQDTDTQYF
TRBD1,TRBV7-8,NA,TRBJ2-5,TGTGCCAGCAGCTTGGGGTTCCAATGGGACAGGGGGCTAGAGACCCAGTACTTC,CASSLGFQWDRGLETQYF
NA,TRBV5-6,NA,TRBJ1-5,TGTGCCAGCAGCTTGCTAGAGAGCAATCAGCCCCAGCATTTT,CASSLLESNQPQHF
NA,TRBV7-2,NA,TRBJ2-3,TGTGCCAGCAGCTTATCTGGTCCTCACGCGGGGGATACGCAGTATTTT,CASSLSGPHAGDTQYF
TRBD1,TRBV3-1/TRBV3-2,NA,TRBJ1-2,TGTGCCAGCAGCCCGCTGGGACAGGGGGGCTATGGCTACACCTTC,CASSPLGQGGYGYTF
NA,TRBV6-2/TRBV6-3,once,TRBJ1-2,TGTGCCAGCAGTTACTCCGACTATGGCTACACCTTC,CASSYSDYGYTF
NA,TRBV5-1,NA,TRBJ2-7,TGCGCCAGCAGCTCCGGACCGGGGTACGAGCAGTACTTC,CASSSGPGYEQYF
NA,TRBV5-1,NA,TRBJ1-1,TGCGCCAGCACCTGGGGAAACATGAACACTGAAGCTTTCTTT,CASTWGNMNTEAFF
NA,TRBV7-3,NA,TRBJ2-3,TGTGCCAGCAGCCTGACTGCCGGGCCCACAGATACGCAGTATTTT,CASSLTAGPTDTQYF
NA,TRBV12-3/TRBV12-4,NA,TRBJ1-5,TGTGCCAGTAAACAGGGCTACAATCAGCCCCAGCATTTT,CASKQGYNQPQHF
NA,TRBV7-3,NA,TRBJ1-1,TGTGCCAGCAGCCGAAGCGGGGACACTGAAGCTTTCTTT,CASSRSGDTEAFF
NA,TRBV27,NA,TRBJ1-6,TGTGCCAGCAGAGACGCGAATTCACCCCTCCACTTT,CASRDANSPLHF
TRBD1,TRBV29-1,NA,TRBJ2-2,TGCAGCTTCTCAGGGGGCGCGGGCGGGGAGCTGTTTTTT,CSFSGGAGGELFF
NA,TRBV7-2,NA,TRBJ1-3,TGTGCCAGCAGCTTAGTTGTCTCTGGAAACACCATATATTTT,CASSLVVSGNTIYF
TRBD2,TRBV7-3,NA,TRBJ2-1,TGTGCCAGCAGCTTAATTGGCGGGGGGAGTCCATTGGATGAGCAGTTCTTC,CASSLIGGGSPLDEQFF
NA,TRBV5-8,once,TRBJ2-3,TGTGCCAGCAGCTACCAGGTAGGTCGTGGCACAGATACGCAGTATTTT,CASSYQVGRGTDTQYF
NA,TRBV7-2,NA,TRBJ2-1,TGTGCCAGCAGCTTAGTGGTTCAGGGTTACAATGAGCAGTTCTTC,CASSLVVQGYNEQFF
NA,TRBV6-6,NA,TRBJ1-3,TGTGCCAGCAGTTATACGGTGAGCTCTGGAAACACCATATATTTT,CASSYTVSSGNTIYF
TRBD1,TRBV9,NA,TRBJ2-2,TGTGCCAGCAGCGTAGGTCCCAGACAGGGGGCCGGGGAGCTGTTTTTT,CASSVGPRQGAGELFF
NA,TRBV6-5,NA,TRBJ1-1,TGTGCCAGCAGTTACGAGGGTAGGGCTTTCTTT,CASSYEGRAFF
TRBD1,TRBV7-9,NA,TRBJ1-1,TGTGCCAGCACCCCGACAGGGATCACTGAAGCTTTCTTT,CASTPTGITEAFF
TRBD2,TRBV4-1,NA,TRBJ2-3,TGCGCCAGCAGCCATTACCAGCGGGGAGACCCCACAGATACGCAGTATTTT,CASSHYQRGDPTDTQYF
NA,TRBV5-5,NA,TRBJ1-1,TGTGCCAGCAGCCCGGACCCGACGAGGCCTGAAGCTTTCTTT,CASSPDPTRPEAFF
NA,TRBV5-6,NA,TRBJ2-7,TGTGCCAGCAGCCAGCTCCGGGACAACTACGAGCAGTACTTC,CASSQLRDNYEQYF
NA,TRBV7-2,NA,TRBJ1-5,TGTGCCAGCAGCTTAGCACAGGCATATCAGCCCCAGCATTTT,CASSLAQAYQPQHF
NA,TRBV20-1,NA,TRBJ2-3,TGCAGTGCTAGGTCTGGGACGCAGTATTTT,CSARSGTQYF
TRBD1,TRBV28,NA,TRBJ1-1,TGTGCCAGCAGCAGGGAGTACAGGGGCTCTGAAGCTTTCTTT,CASSREYRGSEAFF
NA,TRBV18,NA,TRBJ1-6,TGTGCCAGCTCACCAGGGGTGGGGCAACGGGGGCCCCTCCACTTT,CASSPGVGQRGPLHF
NA,TRBV9,NA,TRBJ2-7,TGTGCCAGCAGCCTAGGGGACAACTCCTACGAGCAGTACTTC,CASSLGDNSYEQYF
TRBD2,TRBV15,NA,TRBJ2-1,TGTGCCACCAGCAGAGACCCTATCGTAGGACTAGCGGGAAGATACAATGAGCAGTTCTTC,CATSRDPIVGLAGRYNEQFF